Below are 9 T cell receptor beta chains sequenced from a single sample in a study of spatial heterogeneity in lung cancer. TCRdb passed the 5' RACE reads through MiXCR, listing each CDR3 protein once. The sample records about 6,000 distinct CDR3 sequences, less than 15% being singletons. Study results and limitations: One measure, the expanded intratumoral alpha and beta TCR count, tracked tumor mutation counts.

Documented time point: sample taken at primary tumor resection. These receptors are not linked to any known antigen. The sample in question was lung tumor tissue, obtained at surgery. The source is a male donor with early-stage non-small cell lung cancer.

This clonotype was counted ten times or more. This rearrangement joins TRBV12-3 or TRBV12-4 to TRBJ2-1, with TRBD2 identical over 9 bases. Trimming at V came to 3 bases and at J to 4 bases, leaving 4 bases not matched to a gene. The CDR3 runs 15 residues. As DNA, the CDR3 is TGTGCCAGCAGTTTGCGGGAGGGCCGATACAATGAGCAGTTCTTC. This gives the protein CASSLREGRYNEQFF.

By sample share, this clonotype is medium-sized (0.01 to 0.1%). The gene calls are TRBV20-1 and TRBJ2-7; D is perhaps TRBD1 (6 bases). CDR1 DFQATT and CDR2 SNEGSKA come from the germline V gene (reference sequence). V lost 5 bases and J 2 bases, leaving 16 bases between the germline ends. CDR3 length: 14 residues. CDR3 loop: CSAAYGQTTYEQYF. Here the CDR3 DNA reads TGCAGTGCTGCATACGGACAGACCACCTACGAGCAGTACTTC.

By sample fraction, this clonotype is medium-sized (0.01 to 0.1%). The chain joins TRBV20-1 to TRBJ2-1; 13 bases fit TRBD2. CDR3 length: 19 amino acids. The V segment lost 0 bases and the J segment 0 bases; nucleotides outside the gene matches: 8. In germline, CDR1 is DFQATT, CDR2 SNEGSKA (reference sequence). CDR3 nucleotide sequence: TGCAGTGCTAGAGATATACTAGCGGGAGGGCAGAGCTCCTACAATGAGCAGTTCTTC. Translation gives CSARDILAGGQSSYNEQFF.

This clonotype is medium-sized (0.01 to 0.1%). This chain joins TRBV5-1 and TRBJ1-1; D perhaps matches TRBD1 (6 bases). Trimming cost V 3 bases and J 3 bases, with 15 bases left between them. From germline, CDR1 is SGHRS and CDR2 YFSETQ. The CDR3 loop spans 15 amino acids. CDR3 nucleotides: TGCGCCAGCAGCTCCAAACAGGGCTGGGACACTGAAGCTTTCTTT. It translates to CASSSKQGWDTEAFF.

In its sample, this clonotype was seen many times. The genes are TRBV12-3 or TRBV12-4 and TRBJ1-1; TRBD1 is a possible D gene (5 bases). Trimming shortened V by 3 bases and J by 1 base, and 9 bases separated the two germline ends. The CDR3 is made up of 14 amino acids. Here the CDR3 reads CASSFGAPNTEAFF. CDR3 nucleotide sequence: TGTGCCAGCAGTTTCGGGGCGCCGAACACTGAAGCTTTCTTT.

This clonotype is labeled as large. The CDR3 DNA follows: TGTGCCAGCAGTGGGTATGAACTAGCGGGAGAGGGTCCTGGGGCCAACGTCCTGACTTTC. Its translation is CASSGYELAGEGPGANVLTF. The V and J genes are TRBV27 and TRBJ2-6; the match to TRBD2 covers 11 bases. Germline CDR1 and CDR2: MNHEY and SMNVEV (reference sequence). The CDR3 has 20 amino acids. Trimming at V came to 5 bases and at J to 2 bases, leaving 14 bases not matched to a gene.

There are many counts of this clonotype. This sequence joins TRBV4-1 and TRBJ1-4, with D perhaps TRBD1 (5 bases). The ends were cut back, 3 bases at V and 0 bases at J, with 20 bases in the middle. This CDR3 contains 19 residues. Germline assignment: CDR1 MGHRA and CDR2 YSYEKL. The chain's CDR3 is CASSHPGLKEGATNEKLFF. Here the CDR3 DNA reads TGCGCCAGCAGCCACCCGGGACTCAAAGAGGGAGCAACTAATGAAAAACTGTTTTTT.

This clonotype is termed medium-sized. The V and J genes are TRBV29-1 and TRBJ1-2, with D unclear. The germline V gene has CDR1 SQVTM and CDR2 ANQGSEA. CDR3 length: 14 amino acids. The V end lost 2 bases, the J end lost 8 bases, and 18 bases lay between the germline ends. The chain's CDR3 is CSVELNGVGMGYTF. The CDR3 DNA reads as TGCAGCGTTGAACTCAACGGGGTGGGAATGGGCTACACCTTC.

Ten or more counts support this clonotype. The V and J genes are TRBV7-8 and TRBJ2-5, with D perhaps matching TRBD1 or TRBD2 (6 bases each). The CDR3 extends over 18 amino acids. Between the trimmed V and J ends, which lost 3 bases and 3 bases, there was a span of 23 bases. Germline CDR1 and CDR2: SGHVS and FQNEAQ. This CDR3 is CASSFGGPNRRGKETQYF. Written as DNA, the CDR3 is TGTGCCAGCAGCTTTGGGGGCCCGAACAGGAGGGGGAAAGAGACCCAGTACTTC.